This TCR beta chain was documented in a study of blood T cells in healthy people across ages. Study-wide context: For every two T cells, template switching captured about one barcoded beta molecule. Study outcomes and limitations: The fall in TCR beta diversity per million T cells was roughly linear with age. In long-lived donors, naive CD4+ cell counts and diversity exceeded those of aged donors.

Per sample, extraction of total RNA gave at least 6 micrograms in every case. The use of a sample-barcoded 5' primer and a J-beta primer mix characterized a second PCR of roughly 6 to 12 cycles. From the 5' RACE reads, TCRdb called clonotypes with MiXCR, one entry per CDR3 protein. The top ten hold approximately 7% of the sample, which has about 1.4 million distinct CDR3 sequences, approximately 63% seen once. This clonotype has just one count. Its specificity is not known. This CDR3 is 14 amino acids long. CDR1 and CDR2 from the germline V gene are MGHRA and YSYEKL. Trimming removed 6 bases from V and 3 bases from J; junction bases left unmatched: 5.

This rearrangement joins TRBV4-1 to TRBJ1-2; TRBD1 agrees at 9 bases. The sequenced sample was blood. This clonotype was obtained from a man between 18 and 35 years old in good health. CDR3 bases: TGCGCCAGCAGTCACCGGACAGGGGACTATGGCTACACCTTC. This sequence encodes CASSHRTGDYGYTF.